This T cell receptor (beta chain) was recorded in a study of cytomegalovirus exposure and HLA in healthy donors. Whole-study results and caveats: Later, an analysis found that common viral pathogens appeared to be linked with several of the most significant clusters. Presence/absence analyses assumed roughly uniform sequencing depth across donors. Sequencing likely produced, as an artifact, a cluster of highly shared sequence variants.

With respect to this clone: Its antigen is undetermined.

PCR was performed using 60 Vbeta and 13 Jbeta primers. Sequencing was performed with immunoSEQ multiplex PCR; in TCRdb, only in-frame clones are kept and a portion is missing. Of around 130,000 clones listed, around two thirds were seen once; the top ten hold more than 6.5%. The material sequenced was PBMCs. The source of this sequence is a middle-aged woman in good health and CMV-seropositive.

The CDR3 sequence: CASSGTGLEQYF. The CDR3 coding sequence is TGTGCCAGCTCAGGGACAGGGCTCGAGCAGTACTTC. The rearrangement links TRBV28 to TRBJ2-7, with 9 bases matching TRBD1. J lost 6 bases, V lost 8 bases, and 5 bases had no gene match. Germline CDR1 reads MDHEN; CDR2 reads SYDVKM. The CDR3 length is 12 residues.